The sequence of this T cell receptor (beta chain) was determined in a study of shared clonotypes between healthy human individuals (TCRdb year 2020). Regarding the complete study: A couple of women and a few men aged 18 to 49 years were included in the cohort. Each donor's leukapheresis produced roughly between roughly 0.85 and 10 billion PBMCs. To increase sequencing depth and limit assay-specific biases, different laboratories used diverse techniques to prepare libraries and sequence TCR repertoires. For each donor, CD4 naive and CD4 memory were each given three plates, CD8 naive was given two plates, and CD8 memory was given one plate. Blood TCR repertoires of roughly five healthy adults were deeply sequenced to estimate repertoire size and the extent of clonotype sharing between individuals. The study at large found these results: Rarefaction of sorted-subset datasets indicated incomplete sequencing despite the large sequencing depth. Pairwise subsampling indicated that sequencing depth was expected to affect the degree of clonotype sharing among donors. Because the study included a small number of donors, the genetic and exposure-history diversity represented was limited. Compared with non-shared clonotypes, the clonotypes found in all four sorted-subset donors had higher generation probabilities. Sampling was restricted to blood, and TCR repertoires in tissues likely differ from the TCR repertoires found in blood. Naive subsets generally had larger estimated clonotype richness than memory subsets. When four donors were compared, the shared fraction of clonotypes was 5% to 6.5% for naive CD4, around 4% for naive CD8, 2.3% for memory CD4, and around 0.37% for memory CD8.

The CDR3, cysteine through phenylalanine, is 14 amino acids long. Only CDR3 DNA is held: 42 bases, read in frame from base 1. V is pared back by 5 bases and J by 5 bases, with 13 bases lying between the germline termini. Looking up the germline V gene (reference sequence) yields CDR1 SGHNT and CDR2 YYREEE. Regarding this clone: The antigen it binds to is not known. There are no base qualities to consult, and no much larger clone falls within one base.

Using the deep immunoSEQ assay, TCR CDR3 regions were amplified from genomic DNA by multiplex PCR. Genomic DNA extracted from each cell subset was distributed evenly over all wells of several immunoSEQ 96-well plates, and each plate served as one replicate. For sorted subsets, around 200 ng genomic DNA, equal to approximately 30,000 T cell genomes, was loaded into each replicate PCR. Purified libraries were measured with a Qubit 3.0 fluorometer, size-checked on a Bioanalyzer 2100, and measured again with the KAPA Library Quantification kit. Every immunoSEQ 96-well plate was sequenced on a dedicated single-read 150-cycle Illumina NextSeq 550 flow cell. The paper's data handling went like this. Because the immunoSEQ output held only junctional sequences and lacked quality scores, the filtering could not match the filtering applied to full-length reads. To assign V/J genes and CDR3, sequences were annotated using PyIR, a Python wrapper for IgBLAST v1.9, with IMGT germline references. Any read was removed if the V/J assignment was weak (E-value above 1e-6), the CDR3 was missing, or the read contained stop codons, out-of-frame junctions, or ambiguous translated residues. V3J clonotypes were defined as sequences sharing an identical inferred V gene, J gene, and CDR3 amino acid sequence. The percentage overlap between two repertoires was calculated by dividing the number of shared unique clonotypes by the size of the smaller repertoire. RTK rarefaction, the Chao1 estimator, and Recon v2.1 estimates of unobserved clonotypes were used to assess repertoire richness. Generation probabilities for all TCRbeta clonotypes obtained by the gDNA method from several donors were computed using OLGA. TCRdb carries this immuneACCESS record with in-frame sequences only. Its versions omit some clonotypes, under half of them owing to an unresolved V gene in the studies checked, with the rest unexplained. For V, J and clone size, that table is used; D and trimming come from the DNA. Recorded for this sample are 1.4 million or so clones; about 98.5% of them occurred a single time. Roughly 0.36% of the sample goes to the ten largest clones.

Donors were healthy HIV-negative adults with no recently reported acute infections or vaccinations. Every donor was a Caucasian adult living in Nashville, Tennessee, USA. Magnetic negative selection was used to enrich CD4+ T cells, after which naive cells were positively selected on CD45RA and the negative fraction became the memory subset. Blood was obtained by leukapheresis, after which PBMCs were separated by Ficoll-Histopaque density gradient centrifugation and cryopreserved in liquid nitrogen vapor phase. Analytical flow cytometry was used to check the purity and quantity of every magnetically sorted T cell population. From each sorted fraction, genomic DNA was isolated and quantified by UV absorbance on a Nanodrop 2000c.

This receptor was taken from a man aged 25 to 40 in good health. Sample: naive CD4+ T cells sorted from blood. The label giving this sample's cell subset or site can be read as: CD45RA+ positively selected. Rearrangement joined TRBV5-4 to TRBJ2-2, with the D gene uncertain. The CDR3 amino acid sequence is: CASRPIESTGELFF. The DNA sequence is given as TGTGCCAGCAGGCCGATAGAGTCAACCGGGGAGCTGTTTTTT. Joined to the reference TRBV5-4 and TRBJ2-2 proteins, this CDR3 gives the full variable domain: ETGVTQSPTHLIKTRGQQVTLRCSSQSGHNTVSWYQQALGQGPQFIFQYYREEENGRGNFPPRFSGLQFPNYSSELNVNALELDDSALYLCASRPIESTGELFFGEGSRLTVL.